This TCR beta chain was profiled in a study of T cell responses to AZD1222 COVID-19 vaccine. Using immunoSEQ multiplex PCR, the repertoire was profiled, and TCRdb retains in-frame clones only, with some absent. Among under 200,000 clones, about 90% were seen once, and the ten largest hold 4% to 5.5%. Notes on this clone: The antigen is unknown.

Study observations and caveats: Vaccination with two AZD1222 doses was followed by a rise in Spike-specific TCR breadth and depth. Repertoire sampling was restricted to post-peak T cell response timepoints. Vaccine-associated CD4 TCRs ranged over spike, dominating at 160-218 and 743-854.

The germline V gene has CDR1 SGHAT and CDR2 FQNNGV. This CDR3 contains 14 residues. J gave up 10 bases and V 2 bases, and 10 bases lay outside the gene matches. V gene TRBV11-2 combines with J gene TRBJ1-2, with 7 bases lining up with TRBD1. The TCR originated in an adult in good health. The specimen comprised peripheral blood, sampled on day 0 of MenACWY control vaccination. The CDR3 DNA reads TGTGCCAGCAGCTTACAGGGGACAGCCCAAGACTACACCTTC. This translates into CASSLQGTAQDYTF.